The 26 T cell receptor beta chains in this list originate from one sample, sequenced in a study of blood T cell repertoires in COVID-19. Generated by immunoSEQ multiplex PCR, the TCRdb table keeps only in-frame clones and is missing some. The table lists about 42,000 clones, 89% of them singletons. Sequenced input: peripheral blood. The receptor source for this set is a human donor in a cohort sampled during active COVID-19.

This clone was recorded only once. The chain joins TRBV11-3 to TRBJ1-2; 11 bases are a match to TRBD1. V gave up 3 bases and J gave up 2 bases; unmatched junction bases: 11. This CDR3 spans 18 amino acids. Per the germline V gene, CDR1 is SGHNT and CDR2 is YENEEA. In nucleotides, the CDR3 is TGTGCCAGCAGCTTTTTTTTCCGGACAGGGGGCTCGAACTATGGCTACACCTTC. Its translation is CASSFFFRTGGSNYGYTF.

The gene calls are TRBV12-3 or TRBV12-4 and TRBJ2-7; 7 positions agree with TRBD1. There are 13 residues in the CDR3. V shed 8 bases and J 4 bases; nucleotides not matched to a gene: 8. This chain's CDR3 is CASGEGQSYEQYF. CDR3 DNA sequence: TGTGCCAGCGGCGAGGGACAGAGTTACGAGCAGTACTTC.

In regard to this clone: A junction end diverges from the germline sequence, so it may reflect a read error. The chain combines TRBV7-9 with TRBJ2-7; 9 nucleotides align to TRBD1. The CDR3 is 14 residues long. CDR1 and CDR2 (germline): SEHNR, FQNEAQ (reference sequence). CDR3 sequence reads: CASGFGQGPYEQYF. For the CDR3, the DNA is TGTGCCAGCGGCTTCGGACAGGGGCCCTACGAGCAGTACTTC.

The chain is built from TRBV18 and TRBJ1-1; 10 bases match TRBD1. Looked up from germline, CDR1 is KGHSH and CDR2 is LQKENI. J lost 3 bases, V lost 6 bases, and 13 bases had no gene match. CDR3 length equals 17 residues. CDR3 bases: TGTGCCAGCTCGCTGACTTCGGCGGACAGGGGGGACACTGAAGCTTTCTTT. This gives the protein CASSLTSADRGDTEAFF.

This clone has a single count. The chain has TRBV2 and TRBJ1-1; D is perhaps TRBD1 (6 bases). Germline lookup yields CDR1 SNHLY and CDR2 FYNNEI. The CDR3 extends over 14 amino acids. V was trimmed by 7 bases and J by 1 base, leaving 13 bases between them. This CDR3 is CASIGGYANTEAFF. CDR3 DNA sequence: TGTGCCAGCATAGGGGGATATGCGAACACTGAAGCTTTCTTT. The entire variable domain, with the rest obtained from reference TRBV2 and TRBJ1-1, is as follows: EPEVTQTPSHQVTQMGQEVILRCVPISNHLYFYWYRQILGQKVEFLVSFYNNEISEKSEIFDDQFSVERPDGSNFTLKIRSTKLEDSAMYFCASIGGYANTEAFFGQGTRLTVV.

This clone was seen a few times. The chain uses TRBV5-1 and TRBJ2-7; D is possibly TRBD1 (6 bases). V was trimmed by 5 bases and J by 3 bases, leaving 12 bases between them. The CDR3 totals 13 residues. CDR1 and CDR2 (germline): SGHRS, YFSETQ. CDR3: CASSPGTIYEQYF. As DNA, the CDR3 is TGCGCCAGCAGTCCCGGGACAATCTACGAGCAGTACTTC. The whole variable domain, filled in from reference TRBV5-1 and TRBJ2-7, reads KAGVTQTPRYLIKTRGQQVTLSCSPISGHRSVSWYQQTPGQGLQFLFEYFSETQRNKGNFPGRFSGRQFSNSRSEMNVSTLELGDSALYLCASSPGTIYEQYFGPGTRLTVT.

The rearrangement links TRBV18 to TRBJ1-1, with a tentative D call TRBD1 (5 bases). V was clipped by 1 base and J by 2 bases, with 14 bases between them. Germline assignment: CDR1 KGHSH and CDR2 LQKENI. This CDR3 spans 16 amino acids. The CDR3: CASSPRAGSFNTEAFF. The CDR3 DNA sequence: TGTGCCAGCTCACCACGGGCAGGGTCTTTTAACACTGAAGCTTTCTTT.

Written as DNA, the CDR3 is TGTGCCAGCAGCCCGGTCACGAACTATGGCTACACCTTC. Its protein product is CASSPVTNYGYTF. V gene TRBV3-1 (or the pseudogene TRBV3-2) combines with J gene TRBJ1-2, with no clear D. Germline values: CDR1 LGHDT, CDR2 YNNKEL (reference sequence). The CDR3 contains 13 residues. With 4 bases removed from V and 2 bases from J, the gap between germline ends came to 8 bases.

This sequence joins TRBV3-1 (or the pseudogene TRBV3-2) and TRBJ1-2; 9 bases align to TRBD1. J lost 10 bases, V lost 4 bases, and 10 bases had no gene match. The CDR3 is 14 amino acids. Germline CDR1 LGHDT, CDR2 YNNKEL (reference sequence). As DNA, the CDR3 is TGTGCCAGCAGCCCAGACGGGACAGGGCGATTCTACACCTTC. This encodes CASSPDGTGRFYTF.

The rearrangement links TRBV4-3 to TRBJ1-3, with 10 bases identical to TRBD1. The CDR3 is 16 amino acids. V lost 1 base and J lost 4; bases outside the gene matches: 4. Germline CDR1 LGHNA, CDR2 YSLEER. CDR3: CASSQAGQGTGNTIYF. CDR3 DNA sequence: TGCGCCAGCAGCCAAGCGGGACAGGGGACGGGAAACACCATATATTTT.

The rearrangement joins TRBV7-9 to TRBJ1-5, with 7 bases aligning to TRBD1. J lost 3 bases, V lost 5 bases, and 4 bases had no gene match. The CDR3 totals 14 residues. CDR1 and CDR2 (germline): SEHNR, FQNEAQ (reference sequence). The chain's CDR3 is CASSVDRDNQPQHF. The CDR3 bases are TGTGCCAGCAGCGTCGACAGGGACAATCAGCCCCAGCATTTT.

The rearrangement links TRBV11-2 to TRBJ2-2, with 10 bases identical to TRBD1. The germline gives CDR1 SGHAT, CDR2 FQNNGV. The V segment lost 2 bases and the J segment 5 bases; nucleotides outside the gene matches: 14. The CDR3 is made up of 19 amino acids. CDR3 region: CASSLFRWDRGIATGELFF. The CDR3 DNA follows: TGTGCCAGCAGCTTATTTCGTTGGGACAGGGGAATCGCGACCGGGGAGCTGTTTTTT.

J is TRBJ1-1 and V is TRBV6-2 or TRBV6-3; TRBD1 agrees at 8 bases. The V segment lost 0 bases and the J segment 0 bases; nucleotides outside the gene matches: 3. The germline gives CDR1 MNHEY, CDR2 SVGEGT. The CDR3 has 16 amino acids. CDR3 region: CASSYSRDRLNTEAFF. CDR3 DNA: TGTGCCAGCAGTTACTCGAGGGACAGGTTGAACACTGAAGCTTTCTTT.

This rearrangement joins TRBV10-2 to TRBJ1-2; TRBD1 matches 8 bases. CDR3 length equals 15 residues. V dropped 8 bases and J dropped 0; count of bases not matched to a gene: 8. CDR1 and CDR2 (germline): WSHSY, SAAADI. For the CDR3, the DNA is TGCGCCAGCGAGGACAGGGAACTCACTAACTATGGCTACACCTTC. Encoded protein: CASEDRELTNYGYTF.

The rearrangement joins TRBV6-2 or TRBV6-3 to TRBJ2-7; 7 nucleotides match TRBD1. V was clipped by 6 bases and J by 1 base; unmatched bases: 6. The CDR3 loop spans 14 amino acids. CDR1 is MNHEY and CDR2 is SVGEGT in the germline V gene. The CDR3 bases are TGTGCCAGCAGCCCCCCGGGACAGTCCTACGAGCAGTACTTC. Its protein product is CASSPPGQSYEQYF.

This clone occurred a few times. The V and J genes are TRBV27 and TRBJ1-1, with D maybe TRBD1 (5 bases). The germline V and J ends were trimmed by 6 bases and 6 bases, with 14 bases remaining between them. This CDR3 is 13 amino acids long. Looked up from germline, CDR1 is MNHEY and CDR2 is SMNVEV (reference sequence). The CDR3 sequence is CASSPVRVPEAFF. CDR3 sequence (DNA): TGTGCCAGCAGCCCAGTCAGGGTTCCTGAAGCTTTCTTT.

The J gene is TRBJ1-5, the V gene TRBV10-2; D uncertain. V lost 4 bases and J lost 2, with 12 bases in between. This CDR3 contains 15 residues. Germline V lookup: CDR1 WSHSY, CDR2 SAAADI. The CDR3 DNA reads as TGCGCCAGCAGTGGCGAGGGAGGTGGCAATCAGCCCCAGCATTTT. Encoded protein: CASSGEGGGNQPQHF.

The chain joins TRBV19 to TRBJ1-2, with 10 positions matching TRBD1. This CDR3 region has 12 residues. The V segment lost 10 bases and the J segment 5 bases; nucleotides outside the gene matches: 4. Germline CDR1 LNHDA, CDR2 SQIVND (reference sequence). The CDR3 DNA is TGTGCCACCTCGGACAGGGGGTATGGCTACACCTTC. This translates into CATSDRGYGYTF.

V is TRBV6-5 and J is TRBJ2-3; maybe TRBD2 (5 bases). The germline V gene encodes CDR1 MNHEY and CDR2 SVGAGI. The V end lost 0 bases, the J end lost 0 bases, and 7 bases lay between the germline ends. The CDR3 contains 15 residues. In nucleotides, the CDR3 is TGTGCCAGCAGTTACTCCGGGGAGAGCACAGATACGCAGTATTTT. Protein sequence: CASSYSGESTDTQYF.

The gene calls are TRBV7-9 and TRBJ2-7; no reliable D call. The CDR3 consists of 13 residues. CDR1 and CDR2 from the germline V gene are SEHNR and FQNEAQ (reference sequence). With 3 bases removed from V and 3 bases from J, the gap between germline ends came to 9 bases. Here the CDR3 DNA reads TGTGCCAGCAGCTTTATCCTATACTACGAGCAGTACTTC. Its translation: CASSFILYYEQYF. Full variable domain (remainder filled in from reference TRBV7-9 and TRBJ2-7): DTGVSQNPRHKITKRGQNVTFRCDPISEHNRLYWYRQTLGQGPEFLTYFQNEAQLEKSRLLSDRFSAERPKGSFSTLEIQRTEQGDSAMYLCASSFILYYEQYFGPGTRLTVT.

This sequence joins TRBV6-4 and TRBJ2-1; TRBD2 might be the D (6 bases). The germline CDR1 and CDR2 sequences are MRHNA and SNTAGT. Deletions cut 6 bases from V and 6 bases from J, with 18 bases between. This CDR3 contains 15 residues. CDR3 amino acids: CASSGNARDSNEQFF. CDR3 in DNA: TGTGCCAGCAGCGGAAACGCTCGGGACTCCAATGAGCAGTTCTTC.

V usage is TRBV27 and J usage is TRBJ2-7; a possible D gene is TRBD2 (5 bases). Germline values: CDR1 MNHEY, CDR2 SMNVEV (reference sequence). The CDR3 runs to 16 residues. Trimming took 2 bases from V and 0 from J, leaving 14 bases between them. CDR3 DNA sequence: TGTGCCAGCAGTTTAACGAGATGGCGGGCCTCCTACGAGCAGTACTTC. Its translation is CASSLTRWRASYEQYF.

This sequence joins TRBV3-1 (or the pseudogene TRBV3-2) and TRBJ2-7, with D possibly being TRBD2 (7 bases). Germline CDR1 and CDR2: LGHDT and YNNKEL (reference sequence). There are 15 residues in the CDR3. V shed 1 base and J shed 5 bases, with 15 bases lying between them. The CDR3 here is CASSQGTRGFHEQYF. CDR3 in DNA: TGTGCCAGCAGCCAAGGGACTAGGGGGTTCCACGAGCAGTACTTC.

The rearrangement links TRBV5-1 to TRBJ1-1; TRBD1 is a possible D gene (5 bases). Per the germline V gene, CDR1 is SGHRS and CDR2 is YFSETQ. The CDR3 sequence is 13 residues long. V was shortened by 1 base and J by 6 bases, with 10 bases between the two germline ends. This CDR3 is CASSLTGGAEAFF. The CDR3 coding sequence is TGCGCCAGCAGCTTGACAGGAGGGGCTGAAGCTTTCTTT. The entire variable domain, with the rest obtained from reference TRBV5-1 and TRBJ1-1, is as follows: KAGVTQTPRYLIKTRGQQVTLSCSPISGHRSVSWYQQTPGQGLQFLFEYFSETQRNKGNFPGRFSGRQFSNSRSEMNVSTLELGDSALYLCASSLTGGAEAFFGQGTRLTVV.

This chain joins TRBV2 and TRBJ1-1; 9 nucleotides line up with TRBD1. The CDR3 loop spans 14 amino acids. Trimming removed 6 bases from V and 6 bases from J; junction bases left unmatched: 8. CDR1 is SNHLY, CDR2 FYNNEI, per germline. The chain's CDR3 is CASRKGQGAPEAFF. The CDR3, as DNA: TGTGCCAGCAGGAAGGGACAGGGTGCTCCTGAAGCTTTCTTT.

CDR3 loop: CASSLVGDNQPQHF. CDR3 DNA sequence: TGTGCCAGCAGCTTAGTCGGGGACAATCAGCCCCAGCATTTT. The rearrangement joins TRBV7-9 to TRBJ1-5; D ambiguous. Germline V gene sequence: CDR1 SEHNR, CDR2 FQNEAQ (reference sequence). V was shortened by 1 base and J by 3 bases, with 7 bases between the two germline ends. The CDR3 has 14 amino acids.